The T cell receptor (beta chain) described here comes from a study of T cell responses to AZD1222 COVID-19 vaccine. Overall study results and limits: A rise in Spike-specific TCR breadth and depth followed two AZD1222 doses. Spike-spanning, vaccine-associated CD4 TCRs were dominant at 160-218 and 743-854. Only five to seven individuals given AZD1222 were seropositive at baseline. Among spike-specific TCRs, nearly half reportedly target unmutated variant regions.

In regard to this clone: Antigen specificity is unknown.

Libraries were prepared by immunoSEQ multiplex PCR; TCRdb keeps only in-frame clonotypes and omits some of them. Here the sample spans under 150,000 clones, about nine tenths being singletons. This receptor was identified in an adult in good health. Sequencing used peripheral blood, obtained on day 0 of AZD1222 vaccination.

CDR3 DNA: TGTGCCAGCAGAAGGCAGGGTAGGACTGAAGCTTTCTTT. Translation: CASRRQGRTEAFF. The chain employs TRBV11-2 and TRBJ1-1, with a possible D match to TRBD1 (5 bases). CDR1 is SGHAT and CDR2 is FQNNGV in the germline V gene. CDR3 length: 13 amino acids. V lost 6 bases to trimming and J lost 5 bases, with 13 bases between them.